This passage covers 30 T cell receptor beta chains from one sample sequenced in a study of shared clonotypes between healthy human individuals (dated by TCRdb to about 2020). The library was made by the immunoSEQ multiplex PCR assay. Imported from immuneACCESS, the table was reduced by TCRdb to in-frame sequences with V and J called. These copies leave out some clones; in studies compared against another copy, an unresolved V gene accounts for under half, and the cause of the remainder is not known. The sample contains 2 million to 2.5 million clones, 85% to 95% of them found a single time. 0.37% of the sample comes from the top ten. The sample taken for sequencing was naive CD4+ T cells from PBMCs. The cell subset or site label of this sample denotes: CD45RA+ positively selected. The receptors here all came from a man between 18 and 35 years old in good health. Some clones in this sample may be carry-over from other donors' samples.

Of note for this clone: Other DNA variants within this sample encode the same CDR3. This chain joins TRBV5-1 and TRBJ2-3, with a possible D match to TRBD2 (5 bases). The CDR3 runs 15 residues. CDR1 and CDR2 from the germline V gene are SGHRS and YFSETQ. V lost 1 base, J lost 2 bases, and 11 bases lay in between. Here the CDR3 reads CASSLSGRSTDTQYF. The CDR3 DNA reads as TGCGCCAGCAGCTTGAGCGGAAGGTCCACAGATACGCAGTATTTT.

A few counts support this clone. The J gene is TRBJ1-2, the V gene TRBV9; D is undetermined. CDR1 is SGDLS, CDR2 YYNGEE, per germline. With 1 base removed from V and 1 base from J, the gap between germline ends came to 5 bases. There are 13 residues in the CDR3. The CDR3 reads CASSVSNNYGYTF. DNA of the CDR3: TGTGCCAGCAGCGTATCCAATAACTATGGCTACACCTTC.

In the case of this clone: Other nucleotide sequences in the sample specify the same CDR3. The CDR3 loop reads CASSPGQGQETQYF. The CDR3 DNA reads TGCGCCAGCAGCCCCGGGCAGGGGCAAGAGACCCAGTACTTC. The chain couples TRBV5-1 to TRBJ2-5, with D possibly matching TRBD1 (6 bases). The CDR3 consists of 14 residues. CDR1 and CDR2 (germline): SGHRS, YFSETQ. V was trimmed by 4 bases and J by 2 bases, leaving 12 bases between them.

The V call is TRBV29-1, the J call TRBJ2-1, with 9 bases fitting TRBD2. Germline V gene sequence: CDR1 SQVTM, CDR2 ANQGSEA. The V and J ends lost 6 bases and 5 bases, in that order; junction bases with no gene match: 5. This CDR3 region has 13 residues. Here the CDR3 reads CSVASGTHNEQFF. CDR3 nucleotide sequence: TGCAGCGTCGCTAGCGGGACCCACAATGAGCAGTTCTTC.

The gene calls are TRBV5-1 and TRBJ2-7; weak D call: TRBD1 (6 bases). The length of the CDR3 is 13 residues. V lost 4 bases to trimming and J lost 3 bases, with 11 bases between them. The germline V gene encodes CDR1 SGHRS and CDR2 YFSETQ. This CDR3 is CASSEQQGYEQYF. CDR3 bases: TGCGCCAGCAGCGAACAACAGGGCTACGAGCAGTACTTC.

This clone was recorded only once. The chain links TRBV5-1 to TRBJ1-2, with D possibly TRBD1 on 6 matching bases. CDR3 length: 17 amino acids. Germline loops: CDR1 SGHRS, CDR2 YFSETQ. The V end lost 0 bases, the J end lost 0 bases, and 15 bases lay between the germline ends. The CDR3 DNA reads as TGCGCCAGCAGCTTGGCCGGTGGGGGGCAGGCTAACTATGGCTACACCTTC. Translated, it gives CASSLAGGGQANYGYTF.

This rearrangement joins TRBV4-1 to TRBJ2-4; D is unresolved. V was clipped by 4 bases and J by 8 bases, with 15 bases between them. The CDR3 extends over 14 amino acids. The germline V gene encodes CDR1 MGHRA and CDR2 YSYEKL. CDR3 in DNA: TGCGCCAGCAGCCCCCGGAAGGGAACGGACATTCAGTACTTC. Translating gives CASSPRKGTDIQYF.

The gene calls are TRBV19 and TRBJ2-2, with 7 bases fitting TRBD1. The V and J ends lost 7 bases and 6 bases, in that order; junction bases with no gene match: 8. The germline gives CDR1 LNHDA, CDR2 SQIVND (reference sequence). The length of the CDR3 is 14 residues. CDR3 sequence: CASTSLTGAGELFF. The CDR3 nucleotides are TGTGCCAGTACCTCTCTTACAGGGGCCGGGGAGCTGTTTTTT.

V and J are TRBV7-9 and TRBJ2-1, with D perhaps matching TRBD2 (5 bases). The CDR3 has 15 amino acids. Germline CDR1 and CDR2: SEHNR and FQNEAQ (reference sequence). Deletions cut 3 bases from V and 10 bases from J, with 19 bases between. CDR3 amino acids: CASSFDPGSGWEQFF. The CDR3 DNA reads TGTGCCAGCAGCTTTGACCCTGGAAGCGGATGGGAGCAGTTCTTC.

On this clone: Other DNA sequences in this sample translate to the same CDR3. DNA of the CDR3: TGCGCCAGCAGCTTGGGAGGGGTCAACACCGGGGAGCTGTTTTTT. Amino acid sequence: CASSLGGVNTGELFF. The genes are TRBV5-1 and TRBJ2-2; D possibly uses TRBD1 or TRBD2 (5 bases each). V was pared by 0 bases and J by 2 bases, with 8 bases between. This CDR3 region has 15 residues. The germline V gene has CDR1 SGHRS and CDR2 YFSETQ.

Here the CDR3 reads CASRRGQITGELFF. The CDR3 DNA sequence: TGTGCCAGCAGGAGAGGTCAGATCACCGGGGAGCTGTTTTTT. This sequence joins TRBV14 and TRBJ2-2; D is undetermined. Trimming shortened V by 6 bases and J by 4 bases, and 12 bases separated the two germline ends. Germline CDR1 is SGHDN and CDR2 is FVKESK. The CDR3 length is 14 residues.

This clone was counted once. This rearrangement joins TRBV5-6 to TRBJ1-3; unclear D gene. Trimming cost V 2 bases and J 4 bases, with 4 bases left between them. CDR1 and CDR2 (germline): SGHDT, YYEEEE. This CDR3 contains 12 residues. CDR3 sequence (DNA): TGTGCCAGCAGCTTCATGGGAAACACCATATATTTT. Protein product: CASSFMGNTIYF.

CDR3 sequence reads: CASTRGAVSNTGELFF. For the CDR3, the DNA is TGCGCCAGCACCCGGGGAGCGGTTTCGAACACCGGGGAGCTGTTTTTT. The rearrangement uses TRBV5-1 and TRBJ2-2, with D maybe TRBD2 (5 bases). V lost 6 bases to trimming and J lost 0 bases, with 15 bases between them. Germline CDR1 reads SGHRS; CDR2 reads YFSETQ. The CDR3 extends over 16 amino acids.

This chain uses TRBV7-2 with TRBJ2-7; 11 bases agree with TRBD2. CDR1 is SGHTA, CDR2 FQGNSA, per germline. V was pared by 1 base and J by 1 base, with 3 bases of the junction left unmatched. The CDR3 sequence is 16 residues long. In nucleotides, the CDR3 is TGTGCCAGCAGCTTAGAGGCTAGCGGGAGGTCCTACGAGCAGTACTTC. Translation gives CASSLEASGRSYEQYF.

The CDR3 region is CASSPRKGTLNTGELFF. CDR3 sequence (DNA): TGTGCCAGCAGCCCAAGAAAAGGGACTTTAAACACCGGGGAGCTGTTTTTT. The genes are TRBV14 and TRBJ2-2, with D possibly being TRBD2 (6 bases). The CDR3 is made up of 17 amino acids. The V gene lost 4 bases and the J gene lost 2 bases, with 17 bases spanning the gap. Germline CDR1 and CDR2: SGHDN and FVKESK. Based on the CDR3 plus reference TRBV14 and TRBJ2-2, the full variable domain is EAGVTQFPSHSVIEKGQTVTLRCDPISGHDNLYWYRRVMGKEIKFLLHFVKESKQDESGMPNNRFLAERTGGTYSTLKVQPAELEDSGVYFCASSPRKGTLNTGELFFGEGSRLTVL.

This clone has just one count. J is TRBJ2-7 and V is TRBV28; possible D gene TRBD2, 6 bases. There are 14 residues in the CDR3. V was clipped by 2 bases and J by 2 bases, with 10 bases between them. CDR1 is MDHEN, CDR2 SYDVKM, per germline. Here the CDR3 reads CASSLLGTPYEQYF. In nucleotides, the CDR3 is TGTGCCAGCAGTTTACTCGGGACTCCCTACGAGCAGTACTTC.

The chain carries TRBV2 and TRBJ2-3, with TRBD2 matching over 12 bases. The CDR3 consists of 17 residues. V lost 4 bases, J lost 2 bases, and 7 bases stayed unmatched. Looked up from germline, CDR1 is SNHLY and CDR2 is FYNNEI. The CDR3 sequence: CASSVTWTSGVTDTQYF. Here the CDR3 DNA reads TGTGCCAGCAGTGTTACATGGACTAGCGGGGTCACAGATACGCAGTATTTT.

The V call is TRBV18, the J call TRBJ2-1, with 7 nucleotides matching TRBD1. Looked up from germline, CDR1 is KGHSH and CDR2 is LQKENI. The length of the CDR3 is 16 residues. Trimming took 1 base from V and 7 from J; bases not matched to a gene: 10. CDR3 protein: CASSPQVGTDENEQFF. CDR3 nucleotides: TGTGCCAGCTCACCACAGGTTGGGACAGACGAGAATGAGCAGTTCTTC.

Concerning this clone: The identical CDR3 is also encoded by other nucleotide sequences in the sample. The gene calls are TRBV18 and TRBJ1-1; 8 bases map to TRBD1. CDR1 is KGHSH and CDR2 is LQKENI in the germline V gene. V lost 3 bases, J lost 0 bases, and 3 bases stayed unmatched. This CDR3 comprises 15 residues. The CDR3 nucleotides read TGTGCCAGCTCACCTGGGACAGGTATGAACACTGAAGCTTTCTTT. Translated, it gives CASSPGTGMNTEAFF.

This clone has more than one count but fewer than ten. The CDR3 DNA is TGTGCCAGCAGGGAACAGGGAGGAGGGACTGAAGCTTTCTTT. Protein sequence: CASREQGGGTEAFF. The chain combines TRBV28 with TRBJ1-1; perhaps TRBD1 as D (6 bases). The CDR3 is 14 amino acids. V lost 6 bases to trimming and J lost 5 bases, with 16 bases between them. Germline-derived CDR1 and CDR2 are MDHEN and SYDVKM.

The V gene is TRBV6-6, the J gene TRBJ1-3, with D unresolved. Germline V CDR1 and CDR2: MNHNY, SVGAGI (reference sequence). Trimming cost V 0 bases and J 4 bases, with 13 bases left between them. The CDR3 contains 16 residues. This chain's CDR3 is CASSYSSRLVGNTIYF. In DNA form, the CDR3 reads TGTGCCAGCAGTTACTCGAGCCGGCTGGTCGGAAACACCATATATTTT.

J is TRBJ1-3 and V is TRBV7-9; tentative D call: TRBD1 (6 bases). CDR1 and CDR2 (germline): SEHNR, FQNEAQ (reference sequence). The V end lost 5 bases, the J end lost 0 bases, and 20 bases lay between the germline ends. The CDR3 is made up of 18 amino acids. The DNA of the CDR3 is TGTGCCAGCAGCCCTTGGGGGGGCAGAACCAACTCTGGAAACACCATATATTTT. This sequence encodes CASSPWGGRTNSGNTIYF.

The chain uses TRBV28 and TRBJ2-1; D not certain. The ends were cut back, 4 bases at V and 0 bases at J, with 16 bases in the middle. CDR1 is MDHEN, CDR2 SYDVKM, per germline. The CDR3 contains 17 residues. CDR3 sequence (DNA): TGTGCCAGCAGTTCCCCCCGGCCCCGTAGCTCCTACAATGAGCAGTTCTTC. Amino acids: CASSSPRPRSSYNEQFF.

The chain links TRBV5-1 to TRBJ2-5; 13 positions match TRBD2. This CDR3 is 16 amino acids long. V lost 4 bases to trimming and J lost 4 bases; unmatched junction nucleotides: 7. Looked up from germline, CDR1 is SGHRS and CDR2 is YFSETQ. The CDR3 DNA sequence: TGCGCCAGCAGCCCGAAGACTAGCGGGGGGCGAGAGACCCAGTACTTC. Its protein is CASSPKTSGGRETQYF.

V gene TRBV19 combines with J gene TRBJ1-2; no clear D gene. In germline, CDR1 is LNHDA, CDR2 SQIVND (reference sequence). The CDR3 loop spans 20 amino acids. Trimming stripped 8 bases from V and 0 bases from J, with 31 bases between. The CDR3 region is CASSHRPGERARRANYGYTF. The CDR3 DNA is TGTGCCAGTTCCCACCGTCCAGGTGAGCGGGCAAGGAGGGCTAACTATGGCTACACCTTC.

The rearrangement joins TRBV5-4 to TRBJ2-2; D perhaps matches TRBD2 (6 bases). The V and J ends lost 4 bases and 4 bases respectively, with 14 bases between them. The CDR3 contains 15 residues. Per germline, CDR1 SGHNT and CDR2 YYREEE (reference sequence). CDR3 in DNA: TGTGCCAGCAGCCGGGACTCGACTGTCACCGGGGAGCTGTTTTTT. Residues: CASSRDSTVTGELFF.

The V call is TRBV2, the J call TRBJ2-1; TRBD2 matches at 8 bases. CDR1 and CDR2 from the germline V gene are SNHLY and FYNNEI. The CDR3 is made up of 17 amino acids. After removal of 6 bases from V and 6 bases from J, the junction contained 16 bases not matched to a gene. The chain's CDR3 is CASSKRAAGTSFNEQFF. The CDR3 coding sequence is TGTGCCAGCAGCAAAAGGGCGGCCGGGACTAGTTTCAATGAGCAGTTCTTC.

This clone was seen just once. J is TRBJ2-2 and V is TRBV7-3, with 8 bases fitting TRBD1. The CDR3 is 16 amino acids. V lost 5 bases to trimming and J lost 11 bases; unmatched junction nucleotides: 16. Per germline, CDR1 SGHTA and CDR2 FQGTGA. The CDR3 protein is CASSPRKQGGVGELFF. In DNA, the CDR3 is TGTGCCAGCAGCCCCCGGAAACAGGGGGGAGTCGGAGAGCTGTTTTTT.

The chain combines TRBV7-8 with TRBJ1-1; 9 positions match TRBD1. V was clipped by 5 bases and J by 0 bases; unmatched bases: 7. The CDR3 is 16 amino acids. The V gene's germline CDR1 is SGHVS and CDR2 FQNEAQ. As DNA, the CDR3 is TGTGCCAGCAGCCCCTGGACAGGGGCCATGAACACTGAAGCTTTCTTT. This encodes CASSPWTGAMNTEAFF.

The rearrangement links TRBV5-1 to TRBJ2-5, with D maybe TRBD1 (5 bases). The CDR3 sequence is 13 residues long. V was trimmed by 1 base and J by 9 bases, leaving 13 bases between them. Germline V gives CDR1 SGHRS, CDR2 YFSETQ. The CDR3 sequence: CASSLNARAPQYF. CDR3 coding DNA: TGCGCCAGCAGCTTGAATGCCAGGGCTCCCCAGTACTTC.